The TCR beta chain described here comes from a study of metastatic and nonmetastatic thyroid tumors (dated by TCRdb to about 2020). Notes on the research overall: Repertoires from peripheral blood and from tumor or nodule tissue samples of malignant and benign thyroid patients were compared. The paper's findings and limits, for the study overall: In both blood and tumor samples, malignant tumors were reported to have significantly higher TCR beta diversity than benign nodules.

Concerning this clone: There is no known antigen for this receptor. There are no base qualities to consult, and no much larger clone falls within one base.

Libraries were constructed by PCR. TCRdb names Illumina HiSeq 4000 as the instrument used. The TCR beta-chain CDR3 region of each patient was profiled by high-throughput sequencing. Regarding the original processing steps: CDR3 differences across clinicopathological groups were used to build a classifier for discriminating distant-metastatic papillary thyroid cancer patients. Repertoire diversity was assessed with the Shannon index, and tumor-blood repertoire similarity with the Morisita-Horn index. Using fastp trimming at Q25 and MiXCR clonotype assembly, TCRdb reanalyzed the public sequencing data and kept in-frame beta chains. The V and J calls and clone size are TCRdb's, not the authors'. Counted in this sample were roughly 15,000 clones; about a quarter of them appeared once. The leading ten clones occupy approximately 10% of the sample. No treatment had been received by any patient before thyroid surgery. Using T-cell receptor beta sequencing, the researchers looked back retrospectively at clinical samples from patients, gathered between about 2011 and 2019.

The CDR1 and CDR2 encoded by the germline V gene are MNHNS and SASEGT. V was cut back by 4 bases and J by 0 bases, leaving a gap of 10 bases between them. The CDR3, from cysteine to phenylalanine, totals 14 residues. Only CDR3 DNA is held: 42 bases, read in frame from base 1. This receptor was taken from a male donor with papillary thyroid cancer or a benign thyroid nodule (not recorded which). Some clones in this sample may be carry-over from other donors' samples. Input material: blood. The sequence joins TRBV6-1 to TRBJ2-7, with the D gene call left open. The nucleotide sequence is TGTGCCAGCAGTGGGGGTGGGGACTCCTACGAGCAGTACTTC. It translates as CASSGGGDSYEQYF.